This T cell receptor beta chain was recorded in a study of blood T cell repertoires in COVID-19. V shed 0 bases, J shed 5 bases, and the junction held 5 bases outside the gene matches. The CDR3 totals 15 residues. Germline V gives CDR1 MGHRA, CDR2 YSYEKL. TCRdb's copy holds only in-frame clones and misses some; the assay was immunoSEQ multiplex PCR. The sample contains about 72,000 clones, 82% of which appear only once. The receptor's source is a human donor in a cohort sampled during active COVID-19. The sequenced sample consisted of peripheral blood. V is TRBV4-1 and J is TRBJ2-3; 7 bases agree with TRBD1. CDR3 bases: TGCGCCAGCAGCCAAGAGGAAACAGGGGTAGATACGCAGTATTTT. Translated: CASSQEETGVDTQYF.